Each of the 21 T cell receptor beta chains below was sequenced from the same sample in a study of cytomegalovirus exposure and HLA in healthy donors. Libraries were prepared by immunoSEQ multiplex PCR; TCRdb keeps only in-frame clonotypes and omits some of them. The table shows roughly 250,000 clones, with more than 75% occurring only once. Material for sequencing was PBMCs. The receptor set was obtained from a woman aged 25 to 45 in good health and CMV-seropositive.

The J gene is TRBJ2-2, the V gene TRBV6-5; D is perhaps TRBD1 (5 bases). The CDR3 is made up of 15 amino acids. Germline V gene data show CDR1 as MNHEY and CDR2 as SVGAGI. Trimming removed 8 bases from V and 0 bases from J, with 13 bases in between. The CDR3: CASSIAGSNTGELFF. As DNA, the CDR3 is TGTGCCAGCTCTATAGCAGGGTCGAACACCGGGGAGCTGTTTTTT.

This rearrangement joins TRBV30 to TRBJ2-1, with TRBD2 matching over 11 bases. CDR1 and CDR2 (germline): GTSNPN, SVGIG (reference sequence). CDR3 length: 14 amino acids. V gave up 8 bases and J gave up 6 bases; unmatched junction bases: 9. CDR3 bases: TGTGCCCTACCGACTAGCGGGAACCCCAATGAGCAGTTCTTC. Amino acid sequence: CALPTSGNPNEQFF.

The gene calls are TRBV25-1 and TRBJ1-1; D is unclear. Germline V CDR1 and CDR2: MGHDK, SYGVNS. The CDR3 spans 16 residues. V gave up 7 bases and J gave up 4 bases, with 22 bases separating them. The DNA for the CDR3 is TGTGCCAGCATTCCCCCCCGTGGAGGGCAGAGCACTGAAGCTTTCTTT. Protein: CASIPPRGGQSTEAFF.

J is TRBJ2-1 and V is TRBV5-1, with TRBD2 identical over 12 bases. After removal of 5 bases from V and 6 bases from J, the junction contained 12 bases not matched to a gene. The germline CDR1 and CDR2 sequences are SGHRS and YFSETQ. The CDR3 has 17 residues. The CDR3 DNA reads TGCGCCAGCAGATCTTTGAGGACTAGCGGGGTGCCCAATGAGCAGTTCTTC. Translated, it gives CASRSLRTSGVPNEQFF.

V gene TRBV5-8 combines with J gene TRBJ2-4, with 10 bases aligning to TRBD2. Germline CDR1 SGHTS, CDR2 YDEGEE. Trimming at V came to 4 bases and at J to 1 base, leaving 8 bases not matched to a gene. The CDR3 has 17 amino acids. The CDR3 bases are TGTGCCAGCAGCCTACTTAGCGGGAGGACGGCCAAAAACATTCAGTACTTC. This codes for CASSLLSGRTAKNIQYF.

The chain recombines TRBV19 with TRBJ1-1; perhaps TRBD1 as D (5 bases). V shed 7 bases and J shed 3 bases, with 9 bases lying between them. Germline CDR1 LNHDA, CDR2 SQIVND (reference sequence). The CDR3 length is 12 residues. The CDR3 DNA reads as TGTGCCAGTAAAGGGGTTTACACTGAAGCTTTCTTT. This gives the protein CASKGVYTEAFF.

This clone came up a few times. The rearrangement links TRBV6-1 to TRBJ2-2; a possible D gene is TRBD1 (6 bases). Germline values: CDR1 MNHNS, CDR2 SASEGT. The germline V and J ends were trimmed by 8 bases and 3 bases, with 13 bases remaining between them. The CDR3 is made up of 14 amino acids. The CDR3 DNA follows: TGTGCCAGCCGAGTGGACAGCGACACCGGGGAGCTGTTTTTT. This sequence encodes CASRVDSDTGELFF.

The V gene is TRBV5-6, the J gene TRBJ2-7, with D perhaps TRBD2 (5 bases). Per the germline V gene, CDR1 is SGHDT and CDR2 is YYEEEE. Trimming removed 3 bases from V and 0 bases from J, with 13 bases in between. The CDR3 has 15 residues. The CDR3 reads CASSSLTRDSYEQYF. CDR3 DNA sequence: TGTGCCAGCAGCTCACTGACCCGGGACTCCTACGAGCAGTACTTC.

This clone was detected a few times. The rearrangement uses TRBV30 and TRBJ1-5, with TRBD1 identical over 7 bases. CDR3 length equals 13 residues. Trimming took 7 bases from V and 6 from J; bases not matched to a gene: 9. Per germline, CDR1 GTSNPN and CDR2 SVGIG (reference sequence). This CDR3 reads CASTTGYGQPQHF. For the CDR3, the DNA is TGTGCCTCAACGACAGGGTACGGTCAGCCCCAGCATTTT.

The chain is built from TRBV27 and TRBJ2-1; 12 positions agree with TRBD2. The CDR3 totals 14 residues. Germline loops: CDR1 MNHEY, CDR2 SMNVEV (reference sequence). The V gene end was trimmed by 6 bases and the J gene end by 7 bases; junction bases not matched to a gene: 4. In DNA form, the CDR3 reads TGTGCCAGCAGAATAGGACTAGCGGGAAATGAGCAGTTCTTC. The encoded protein is CASRIGLAGNEQFF.

The chain uses TRBV29-1 and TRBJ2-7, with 7 bases that match TRBD1. Germline trimming cut 7 bases from V and 0 bases from J; bases unmatched to any gene: 6. The CDR3 is 13 amino acids. Per germline, CDR1 SQVTM and CDR2 ANQGSEA. The CDR3 protein is CSAINRGSYEQYF. The CDR3 region has the DNA TGCAGCGCCATCAACAGGGGCTCCTACGAGCAGTACTTC.

The chain joins TRBV4-2 to TRBJ2-7; D is uncertain. The germline V and J ends were trimmed by 1 base and 3 bases, with 10 bases remaining between them. CDR3 size: 14 residues. Germline CDR1 LGHNA, CDR2 YNFKEQ. In DNA form, the CDR3 reads TGTGCCAGCAGCCAAGTGGGCGTCGGCTACGAGCAGTACTTC. Translated, it gives CASSQVGVGYEQYF.

The chain links TRBV4-1 to TRBJ2-1; D perhaps matches TRBD1 (5 bases). From germline, CDR1 is MGHRA and CDR2 YSYEKL. This CDR3 contains 12 residues. The V and J ends lost 4 bases and 7 bases respectively, with 8 bases between them. This CDR3 is CASSPAGNEQFF. In DNA, the CDR3 is TGCGCCAGCAGCCCGGCAGGGAATGAGCAGTTCTTC.

J is TRBJ2-7 and V is TRBV5-4; 9 nucleotides align to TRBD1. Germline V gives CDR1 SGHNT, CDR2 YYREEE (reference sequence). This CDR3 comprises 13 residues. V gave up 7 bases and J gave up 6 bases; unmatched junction bases: 8. In DNA, the CDR3 is TGTGCCAGCGCCCCGGGACAGGGAACCGAGCAGTACTTC. It translates to CASAPGQGTEQYF.

V and J are TRBV28 and TRBJ1-4; 7 bases line up with TRBD1. Losses at the gene ends were 6 bases for V and 7 bases for J; bases not matched to a gene: 8. This CDR3 region has 14 residues. Germline CDR1 reads MDHEN; CDR2 reads SYDVKM. The CDR3 reads CASRRDRVREKLFF. The CDR3 DNA reads TGTGCCAGCAGACGCGACAGGGTACGTGAAAAACTGTTTTTT. The variable domain in full, completed from reference TRBV28 and TRBJ1-4, reads DVKVTQSSRYLVKRTGEKVFLECVQDMDHENMFWYRQDPGLGLRLIYFSYDVKMKEKGDIPEGYSVSREKKERFSLILESASTNQTSMYLCASRRDRVREKLFFGSGTQLSVL.

The CDR3 DNA follows: TGTGCCAGCAGCTTTCGGCCCGGGACAGCGAACACCGGGGAGCTGTTTTTT. Amino acid sequence: CASSFRPGTANTGELFF. The genes are TRBV7-9 and TRBJ2-2, with TRBD1 matching 7 bases. Germline CDR1 is SEHNR and CDR2 is FQNEAQ (reference sequence). The CDR3 covers 17 residues. The J segment lost 0 bases and the V segment lost 3 bases, leaving 7 bases of the junction unmatched.

V and J are TRBV6-1 and TRBJ1-1; possibly TRBD1 for D (5 bases). V lost 11 bases and J 1 base, leaving 8 bases between the germline ends. The length of the CDR3 is 11 residues. Germline V gives CDR1 MNHNS, CDR2 SASEGT. The CDR3 sequence is CALGQNTEAFF. CDR3 bases: TGTGCCCTGGGGCAGAACACTGAAGCTTTCTTT.

CDR3 bases: TGTGCCAGCAGCCAAGGGGGACAGAAAACTAACTATGGCTACACCTTC. Translation gives CASSQGGQKTNYGYTF. The chain carries TRBV4-2 and TRBJ1-2, with TRBD1 matching over 7 bases. Germline loops: CDR1 LGHNA, CDR2 YNFKEQ. The CDR3 spans 16 residues. V lost 1 base, J lost 0 bases, and 5 bases stayed unmatched.

CDR3 sequence (DNA): TGTGCCAGCAGCTTTGTGGGGCCCCAAGAGACCCAGTACTTC. This translates into CASSFVGPQETQYF. The chain uses TRBV5-4 and TRBJ2-5; perhaps TRBD1 as D (5 bases). Germline CDR1 SGHNT, CDR2 YYREEE (reference sequence). Trimming shortened V by 2 bases and J by 1 base, and 9 bases separated the two germline ends. This CDR3 is built from 14 residues.

The chain recombines TRBV11-2 with TRBJ2-3, with 7 bases identical to TRBD2. Germline CDR1 reads SGHAT; CDR2 reads FQNNGV. Unmatched junction bases numbered 3, after V lost 1 base and J lost 2 bases. The length of the CDR3 is 15 residues. The CDR3 DNA follows: TGTGCCAGCAGCTTAGCAGCGGGACCCACAGATACGCAGTATTTT. Protein product: CASSLAAGPTDTQYF.

The chain couples TRBV4-1 to TRBJ1-5, with D possibly matching TRBD1 (6 bases). Per the germline V gene, CDR1 is MGHRA and CDR2 is YSYEKL. The CDR3 contains 14 residues. Trimming shortened V by 4 bases and J by 5 bases, and 12 bases separated the two germline ends. The CDR3 loop is CASSPGTRDQPQHF. DNA of the CDR3: TGCGCCAGCAGCCCCGGGACACGGGATCAGCCCCAGCATTTT.